Below are 19 T cell receptor beta chains sequenced from a single sample in a study of T-cell memory formation after mild COVID-19. TCRdb re-called the 5' RACE reads through MiXCR, storing one row per CDR3 protein. The repertoire consists of around 450,000 distinct CDR3 sequences, with about 19% occurring once and the leading ten covering 7.5% to 9.5%. Sequenced: PBMCs or a T cell subset sorted from them (not recorded which). The origin of the receptors is an adult woman who had mild COVID-19 (a few samples of this study predate the infection). Cell type and time point are not known.

This clonotype appeared a few times. V gene TRBV6-2 or TRBV6-3 combines with J gene TRBJ1-1, with TRBD1 as a possible D gene (6 bases). The CDR3 is 13 amino acids. CDR1 is MNHEY and CDR2 is SVGEGT in the germline V gene. With 8 bases removed from V and 2 bases from J, the gap between germline ends came to 12 bases. DNA of the CDR3: TGTGCCAGCCGGGGGGGCATTAACACTGAAGCTTTCTTT. This translates into CASRGGINTEAFF.

This clonotype was counted a few times. V is TRBV20-1 and J is TRBJ1-1, with unresolved D. CDR1 and CDR2 (germline): DFQATT, SNEGSKA (reference sequence). The CDR3 covers 13 residues. V shed 1 base and J shed 0 bases, with 6 bases lying between them. CDR3 nucleotide sequence: TGCAGTGCTAGAGGGCAGATGAACACTGAAGCTTTCTTT. Amino acid sequence: CSARGQMNTEAFF.

This clonotype came up a few times. The chain carries TRBV11-2 and TRBJ2-7; no reliable D call. The CDR3 contains 14 residues. V lost 1 base, J lost 5 bases, and 12 bases lay in between. Germline V gene lookup returns CDR1 SGHAT and CDR2 FQNNGV. CDR3 loop: CASSLGGRSDEQYF. As DNA, the CDR3 is TGTGCCAGCAGCTTAGGTGGCCGCAGCGACGAGCAGTACTTC. The full variable domain, its missing parts supplied by reference TRBV11-2 and TRBJ2-7, is EAGVAQSPRYKIIEKRQSVAFWCNPISGHATLYWYQQILGQGPKLLIQFQNNGVVDDSQLPKDRFSAERLKGVDSTLKIQPAKLEDSAVYLCASSLGGRSDEQYFGPGTRLTVT.

Only a few counts were recorded for this clonotype. This chain connects TRBV7-8 to TRBJ2-7, with 14 bases identical to TRBD2. The CDR3 has 16 amino acids. Germline lookup yields CDR1 SGHVS and CDR2 FQNEAQ. J lost 5 bases, V lost 0 bases, and 3 bases had no gene match. Here the CDR3 DNA reads TGTGCCAGCAGCTTAGCAGGGACTAGCGGGAGCAACGAGCAGTACTTC. Its translation: CASSLAGTSGSNEQYF. The full variable domain, completed using reference TRBV7-8 and TRBJ2-7, is GAGVSQSPRYKVAKRGQDVALRCDPISGHVSLFWYQQALGQGPEFLTYFQNEAQLDKSGLPSDRFFAERPEGSVSTLKIQRTQQEDSAVYLCASSLAGTSGSNEQYFGPGTRLTVT.

The rearrangement links TRBV19 to TRBJ2-1; perhaps TRBD2 as D (6 bases). This CDR3 has 13 amino acids. Trimming took off 10 bases at V and 8 bases at J, with 18 bases between the two ends. Germline V CDR1 and CDR2: LNHDA, SQIVND (reference sequence). The CDR3: CATRGLQGYEQFF. The CDR3 coding sequence is TGTGCCACCCGGGGACTCCAGGGCTATGAGCAGTTCTTC.

This clonotype has only a few counts. The rearrangement uses TRBV29-1 and TRBJ1-4; D is possibly TRBD1 (6 bases). The germline V and J ends were trimmed by 6 bases and 6 bases, with 17 bases remaining between them. This CDR3 has 14 residues. Per germline, CDR1 SQVTM and CDR2 ANQGSEA. The CDR3 reads CSVATGRGDEKLFF. CDR3 coding DNA: TGCAGCGTAGCTACAGGGAGGGGAGATGAAAAACTGTTTTTT. The whole variable domain, remainder taken from reference TRBV29-1 and TRBJ1-4, is SAVISQKPSRDICQRGTSLTIQCQVDSQVTMMFWYRQQPGQSLTLIATANQGSEATYESGFVIDKFPISRPNLTFSTLTVSNMSPEDSSIYLCSVATGRGDEKLFFGSGTQLSVL.

The chain recombines TRBV27 with TRBJ2-3; D is possibly TRBD2 (6 bases). CDR3 size: 14 residues. The ends were cut back, 6 bases at V and 2 bases at J, with 12 bases in the middle. CDR1 is MNHEY, CDR2 SMNVEV, per germline (reference sequence). This chain's CDR3 is CASSAGLNTDTQYF. The CDR3 nucleotides read TGTGCCAGCAGCGCCGGACTAAACACAGATACGCAGTATTTT.

The chain joins TRBV2 to TRBJ2-2; 8 bases match TRBD2. CDR3 length: 16 residues. The germline CDR1 and CDR2 sequences are SNHLY and FYNNEI. J gave up 3 bases and V 0 bases, and 3 bases lay outside the gene matches. The DNA of the CDR3 is TGTGCCAGCAGTGAAGCATTAGCGGGACACACCGGGGAGCTGTTTTTT. It specifies CASSEALAGHTGELFF.

The table lists this clonotype with a few counts. This CDR3 reads CASSALTGTAYGYTF. CDR3 DNA: TGTGCCAGCAGCGCTTTAACAGGGACAGCCTATGGCTACACCTTC. This chain uses TRBV11-2 with TRBJ1-2; 7 nucleotides agree with TRBD1. The CDR3 is made up of 15 amino acids. V shed 5 bases and J 4 bases; nucleotides not matched to a gene: 10. The germline CDR1 and CDR2 sequences are SGHAT and FQNNGV.

This chain uses TRBV3-1 with TRBJ2-7, with D tentatively TRBD1 (5 bases). V shed 4 bases and J shed 6 bases, with 16 bases lying between them. The germline V gene encodes CDR1 LGHDT and CDR2 YNNKEL (reference sequence). This CDR3 region has 14 residues. The CDR3 DNA reads as TGTGCCAGCAGCCCAGCCCAGGGTTGGGCCGAGCAGTACTTC. This encodes CASSPAQGWAEQYF.

This clonotype was counted at least ten times. The chain has TRBV5-5 and TRBJ2-7; the D gene is possibly TRBD2 (5 bases). Trimming stripped 1 base from V and 4 bases from J, with 15 bases between. CDR3 size: 15 residues. The germline CDR1 and CDR2 sequences are SGHKS and YYEKEE (reference sequence). In DNA, the CDR3 is TGTGCCAGCAGCTTGTTGGGGAGCTTGGGATACGAGCAGTACTTC. Its translation: CASSLLGSLGYEQYF.

This clonotype occurred a few times. This chain connects TRBV20-1 to TRBJ2-1, with TRBD1 identical over 9 bases. This CDR3 region has 16 residues. Germline V gives CDR1 DFQATT, CDR2 SNEGSKA (reference sequence). The V segment lost 2 bases and the J segment 8 bases; nucleotides outside the gene matches: 13. The CDR3 coding sequence is TGCAGTGCTAGACCCCGACGGGACAGGGTCTTGGATGAGCAGTTCTTC. Its translation: CSARPRRDRVLDEQFF.

The genes are TRBV13 and TRBJ2-3; 7 bases match TRBD1. Trimming cost V 5 bases and J 5 bases; bases outside gene matches: 10. CDR1 and CDR2 (germline): PRHDT, FYEKMQ (reference sequence). CDR3 length equals 15 residues. CDR3 in amino acids: CASSHTLGQLDTQYF. As DNA, the CDR3 is TGTGCCAGCAGCCACACCCTGGGACAGTTAGATACGCAGTATTTT. The entire variable domain, with the rest obtained from reference TRBV13 and TRBJ2-3, is as follows: AAGVIQSPRHLIKEKRETATLKCYPIPRHDTVYWYQQGPGQDPQFLISFYEKMQSDKGSIPDRFSAQQFSDYHSELNMSSLELGDSALYFCASSHTLGQLDTQYFGPGTRLTVL.

This clonotype turned up a few times. The chain combines TRBV24-1 with TRBJ2-2; D is possibly TRBD2 (6 bases). The germline CDR1 and CDR2 sequences are KGHDR and SFDVKD. This CDR3 is built from 15 residues. The V end was cut by 6 bases, the J end by 2 bases, with 12 bases between. DNA of the CDR3: TGTGCCACCAGTAGCGGGTCCCTAAACACCGGGGAGCTGTTTTTT. Translating it yields CATSSGSLNTGELFF.

A few counts support this clonotype. This chain connects TRBV7-8 to TRBJ2-2; D assignment may be TRBD1 or TRBD2 (5 bases each). Germline CDR1 and CDR2: SGHVS and FQNEAQ. The length of the CDR3 is 14 residues. V was shortened by 1 base and J by 7 bases, with 10 bases between the two germline ends. As DNA, the CDR3 is TGTGCCAGCAGCTTAGACGTGGGGGACGGGGAGCTGTTTTTT. Translated: CASSLDVGDGELFF.

There are a few counts of this clonotype. The chain couples TRBV23-1 to TRBJ2-3, with D perhaps TRBD1 (6 bases). TRBV23-1 is an open reading frame, and its role is uncertain. Between the trimmed V and J ends, which lost 0 bases and 2 bases, there was a span of 12 bases. The CDR3 consists of 16 residues. This CDR3 reads CASSQSTGYPTDTQYF. CDR3 nucleotide sequence: TGCGCCAGCAGTCAATCGACAGGCTACCCCACAGATACGCAGTATTTT.

The sample holds one count of this clonotype. The V gene is TRBV19, the J gene TRBJ2-1; the match to TRBD1 covers 8 bases. This CDR3 has 15 amino acids. V lost 5 bases, J lost 8 bases, and 11 bases stayed unmatched. CDR1 LNHDA and CDR2 SQIVND come from the germline V gene (reference sequence). The CDR3 nucleotides read TGTGCCAGTAGTCGGACAGGGATCAGTATCGATGAGCAGTTCTTC. It codes for CASSRTGISIDEQFF.

This clonotype was counted between two and nine times. The chain carries TRBV5-4 and TRBJ2-7; the D gene is possibly TRBD1 (6 bases). Germline lookup yields CDR1 SGHNT and CDR2 YYREEE (reference sequence). The CDR3 is made up of 13 amino acids. Trimming shortened V by 0 bases and J by 6 bases, and 10 bases separated the two germline ends. DNA of the CDR3: TGTGCCAGCAGCTTGGACCGCAGGGGCGAGCAGTACTTC. Translation gives CASSLDRRGEQYF.

V gene TRBV3-1 combines with J gene TRBJ2-4; perhaps TRBD2 as D (6 bases). CDR1 and CDR2 from the germline V gene are LGHDT and YNNKEL (reference sequence). Trimming shortened V by 0 bases and J by 1 base, and 16 bases separated the two germline ends. The CDR3 sequence is 18 residues long. Here the CDR3 reads CASSQEHETRWAKNIQYF. DNA of the CDR3: TGTGCCAGCAGCCAAGAGCACGAGACTAGATGGGCCAAAAACATTCAGTACTTC.